The rows below give T cell receptor beta chains drawn from one sample of a study of blood T cell repertoires in COVID-19. The data were produced by immunoSEQ multiplex PCR, yet TCRdb's version contains in-frame clones alone and is incomplete. The sample yields about 150,000 clones, 84% seen once. Sequencing was performed on PBMCs or T cells enriched from blood (not recorded which). The receptors here all came from a woman aged 50 to 60 who had been exposed to COVID-19. The CDR3 runs from the conserved cysteine through the conserved F or W. The order of the fields is V gene, CDR3 protein.

TRBV11-3	CASSARQGNTEAFF
TRBV4-1	CASSQDWTGGEKLFF
TRBV12-3/TRBV12-4	CASSLKGNQPQHF
TRBV4-2	CASSPSGGNNEKLFF
TRBV7-6	CASSLGPMGGHYEQYF
TRBV2	CARGQGARTDTQYF
TRBV3-1/TRBV3-2	CASSSADRGRRGNQPQHF
TRBV7-2	CASSLAPAVGTEAFF
TRBV9	CASSRTSVLRTDTQYF
TRBV5-1	CASSSRTGGSYEQYF